The next 15 T cell receptor beta chains were all read from a single sample in a study of OX40 agonist ivuxolimab in advanced cancers. Measured with immunoSEQ multiplex PCR; TCRdb has only the in-frame clones, and not every one. The table lists approximately 30,000 clones, roughly 80% of them singletons. Sequencing was performed on CD4+ or CD8+ T cells sorted from blood, taken in a trial of the OX40 agonist ivuxolimab. The receptors shown here come from an adult with an advanced solid tumor such as melanoma, head and neck, liver or kidney cancer.

The V gene is TRBV29-1, the J gene TRBJ1-2, with TRBD1 as a possible D gene (6 bases). The CDR3 is made up of 13 amino acids. Trimming pared 6 bases from V and 4 bases from J, leaving 15 bases between. The germline gives CDR1 SQVTM, CDR2 ANQGSEA. Here the CDR3 reads CSVASYRAYGYTF. The CDR3 bases are TGCAGCGTCGCCTCCTACAGGGCCTATGGCTACACCTTC.

The V gene is TRBV6-1, the J gene TRBJ2-2, with 9 bases fitting TRBD1. Germline values: CDR1 MNHNS, CDR2 SASEGT. Germline trimming cut 6 bases from V and 7 bases from J; bases unmatched to any gene: 6. The CDR3 totals 14 residues. In DNA, the CDR3 is TGTGCCAGCAGCAGGACAGGGGCTGGCGGGGAGCTGTTTTTT. Its translation: CASSRTGAGGELFF.

V and J are TRBV2 and TRBJ2-5, with TRBD2 as a possible D gene (6 bases). Germline V CDR1 and CDR2: SNHLY, FYNNEI. The CDR3 sequence is 15 residues long. V lost 1 base, J lost 4 bases, and 13 bases lay in between. In DNA, the CDR3 is TGTGCCAGCAGTGAAGGAAACCAGGGACTAGAGACCCAGTACTTC. Translating it yields CASSEGNQGLETQYF.

J is TRBJ1-5 and V is TRBV1; whether TRBD1, the table's D call, matches the DNA was not checked. TRBV1 is classified as a pseudogene. The CDR3 is made up of 15 amino acids. The CDR3 is CTSSQESTGPQPQHF. The CDR3 DNA sequence: TGCACCAGCAGCCAAGAGAGTACAGGGCCGCAGCCCCAGCATTTT.

The rearrangement joins TRBV7-2 to TRBJ2-7, with 8 bases identical to TRBD1. V was pared by 5 bases and J by 5 bases, with 5 bases of the junction left unmatched. This CDR3 is 13 amino acids long. Germline V lookup: CDR1 SGHTA, CDR2 FQGNSA. Written as DNA, the CDR3 is TGTGCCAGCAGCCAGGACAGGGACGACGAGCAGTACTTC. Translating gives CASSQDRDDEQYF.

The J gene is TRBJ2-2, the V gene TRBV5-5; 7 bases are a match to TRBD1. This CDR3 comprises 15 residues. Germline V gene sequence: CDR1 SGHKS, CDR2 YYEKEE (reference sequence). Trimming cost V 2 bases and J 5 bases; bases outside gene matches: 6. The CDR3 region has the DNA TGTGCCAGCAGCTTTTGGACAGGAGGTACCGGGGAGCTGTTTTTT. Encoded protein: CASSFWTGGTGELFF.

V usage is TRBV19 and J usage is TRBJ2-1; 10 bases align to TRBD2. CDR3 length: 14 amino acids. J lost 6 bases, V lost 5 bases, and 4 bases had no gene match. The germline CDR1 and CDR2 sequences are LNHDA and SQIVND (reference sequence). CDR3 region: CASSASGSLNEQFF. CDR3 nucleotide sequence: TGTGCCAGTAGTGCTAGCGGGAGTCTCAATGAGCAGTTCTTC.

V gene TRBV5-1 combines with J gene TRBJ2-3, with 9 bases fitting TRBD2. CDR3 size: 17 residues. The V and J ends lost 8 bases and 1 base, in that order; junction bases with no gene match: 14. The V gene's germline CDR1 is SGHRS and CDR2 YFSETQ. The CDR3 DNA reads TGCGCCAGGCCCGTGGGTGGCGGGGGGGCGCGCACAGATACGCAGTATTTT. This codes for CARPVGGGGARTDTQYF.

V is TRBV30 and J is TRBJ2-2; D might be TRBD1 or TRBD2, each matching 5 bases. V was shortened by 3 bases and J by 2 bases, with 13 bases between the two germline ends. CDR1 and CDR2 (germline): GTSNPN, SVGIG (reference sequence). The CDR3 extends over 15 amino acids. The CDR3 region is CAWSTGTTNTGELFF. In DNA form, the CDR3 reads TGTGCCTGGAGCACCGGGACGACCAACACCGGGGAGCTGTTTTTT.

The chain joins TRBV5-1 to TRBJ2-5; TRBD1 matches 8 bases. Looked up from germline, CDR1 is SGHRS and CDR2 is YFSETQ. The V gene end was trimmed by 4 bases and the J gene end by 3 bases; junction bases not matched to a gene: 14. The CDR3 covers 17 residues. The CDR3 DNA is TGCGCCAGCAGCCCCCGCCCGGACAGGGTCATTAAAGAGACCCAGTACTTC. Protein product: CASSPRPDRVIKETQYF.

V is TRBV11-2 and J is TRBJ2-3; no clear D gene. The V gene lost 3 bases and the J gene lost 2 bases, with 15 bases spanning the gap. This CDR3 is built from 16 residues. CDR1 and CDR2 (germline): SGHAT, FQNNGV. Here the CDR3 reads CASSFWPTPPTDTQYF. In DNA form, the CDR3 reads TGTGCCAGCAGCTTTTGGCCGACGCCGCCCACAGATACGCAGTATTTT.

The chain has TRBV5-6 and TRBJ1-1; possibly TRBD1 for D (5 bases). The CDR3 extends over 14 amino acids. Germline assignment: CDR1 SGHDT and CDR2 YYEEEE. V lost 0 bases, J lost 4 bases, and 10 bases lay in between. In DNA, the CDR3 is TGTGCCAGCAGCTTGGGTCCGGGGGGCACTGAAGCTTTCTTT. It specifies CASSLGPGGTEAFF. Complete variable domain (other parts from reference TRBV5-6 and TRBJ1-1): DAGVTQSPTHLIKTRGQQVTLRCSPKSGHDTVSWYQQALGQGPQFIFQYYEEEERQRGNFPDRFSGHQFPNYSSELNVNALLLGDSALYLCASSLGPGGTEAFFGQGTRLTVV.

This clone was detected once. The chain is built from TRBV9 and TRBJ1-1; no firm D call. The CDR3 is 15 amino acids. Germline loops: CDR1 SGDLS, CDR2 YYNGEE. Deletions cut 5 bases from V and 5 bases from J, with 19 bases between. Here the CDR3 reads CASSYGPRTSTEAFF. The CDR3 DNA reads TGTGCCAGCAGTTATGGACCCAGGACGTCGACTGAAGCTTTCTTT.

V gene TRBV25-1 combines with J gene TRBJ2-2; 7 bases are shared with TRBD2. The CDR3 sequence is 15 residues long. The trim removed 3 bases at V and 4 bases at J, leaving 5 bases unmatched. From germline, CDR1 is MGHDK and CDR2 SYGVNS. CDR3 bases: TGTGCCAGCAGTGATCGCGGGAGTGGCACCGGGGAGCTGTTTTTT. This encodes CASSDRGSGTGELFF.

This clone was found once. This chain uses TRBV4-1 with TRBJ1-4; 8 bases match TRBD1. Germline CDR1 is MGHRA and CDR2 is YSYEKL. After removal of 4 bases from V and 8 bases from J, the junction contained 12 bases not matched to a gene. The CDR3 extends over 16 amino acids. CDR3 loop: CASSPRGGQGWEKLFF. The CDR3 DNA reads as TGCGCCAGCAGCCCCCGAGGAGGACAGGGTTGGGAAAAACTGTTTTTT.